This record covers a single TCR beta chain. This sample is part of a study of blood T cell repertoires in COVID-19. Across the whole study: Samples came from the United States, Italy and Spain, spanning acute and convalescent COVID-19.

Clones were sequenced by immunoSEQ multiplex PCR, and TCRdb holds only the in-frame ones, with some missing. The sample consists of under 95,000 clones, 88% of them appearing once. The V and J ends lost 3 bases and 10 bases, in that order; junction bases with no gene match: 21. This CDR3 has 18 residues. From germline, CDR1 is KGHSH and CDR2 LQKENI. The chain couples TRBV18 to TRBJ2-1; 7 bases are a match to TRBD2. The sequencing input was peripheral blood. This sequence originates from a human donor in a cohort sampled during active COVID-19. CDR3 amino acids: CASSPLPGGRSKWGEQFF. In DNA form, the CDR3 reads TGTGCCAGCTCACCGCTCCCCGGGGGGAGATCTAAATGGGGAGAGCAGTTCTTC.